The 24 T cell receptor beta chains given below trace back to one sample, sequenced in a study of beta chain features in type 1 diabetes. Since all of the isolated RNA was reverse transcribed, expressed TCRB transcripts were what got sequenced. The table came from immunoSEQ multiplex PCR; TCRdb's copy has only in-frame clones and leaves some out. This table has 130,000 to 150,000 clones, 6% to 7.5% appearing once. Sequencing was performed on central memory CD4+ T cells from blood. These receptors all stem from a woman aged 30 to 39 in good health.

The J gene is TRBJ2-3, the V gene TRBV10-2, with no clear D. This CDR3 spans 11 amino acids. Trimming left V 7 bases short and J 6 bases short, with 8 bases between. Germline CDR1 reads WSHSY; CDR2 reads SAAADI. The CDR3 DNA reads TGCGCCAGCATGATGGGCGATACGCAGTATTTT. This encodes CASMMGDTQYF.

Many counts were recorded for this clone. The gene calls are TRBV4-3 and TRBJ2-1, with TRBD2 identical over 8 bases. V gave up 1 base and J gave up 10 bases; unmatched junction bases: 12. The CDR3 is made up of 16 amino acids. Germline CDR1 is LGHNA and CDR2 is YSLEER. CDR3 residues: CASSQVHQTSVVEQFF. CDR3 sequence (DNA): TGCGCCAGCAGCCAAGTCCATCAGACTAGCGTGGTGGAGCAGTTCTTC.

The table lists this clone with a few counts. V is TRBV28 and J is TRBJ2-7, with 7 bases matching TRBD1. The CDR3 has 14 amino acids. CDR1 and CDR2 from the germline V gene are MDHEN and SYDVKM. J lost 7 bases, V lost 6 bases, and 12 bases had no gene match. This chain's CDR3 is CASRPGTARGEQYF. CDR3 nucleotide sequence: TGTGCCAGCAGACCCGGGACAGCGAGAGGGGAGCAGTACTTC.

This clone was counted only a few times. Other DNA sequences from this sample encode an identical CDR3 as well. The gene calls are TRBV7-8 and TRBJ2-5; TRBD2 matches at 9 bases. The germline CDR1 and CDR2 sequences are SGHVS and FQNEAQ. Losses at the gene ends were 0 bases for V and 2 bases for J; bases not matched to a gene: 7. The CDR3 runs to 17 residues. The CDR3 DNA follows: TGTGCCAGCAGCTTAGCTGGCCTAGCGGGGATTCAAGAGACCCAGTACTTC. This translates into CASSLAGLAGIQETQYF.

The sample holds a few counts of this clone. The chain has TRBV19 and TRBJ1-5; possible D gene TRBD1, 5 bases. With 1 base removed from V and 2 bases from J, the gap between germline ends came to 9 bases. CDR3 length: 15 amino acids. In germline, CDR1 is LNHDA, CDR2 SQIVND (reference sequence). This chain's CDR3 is CASSIAGGGNQPQHF. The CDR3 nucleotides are TGTGCCAGTAGTATAGCTGGGGGGGGCAATCAGCCCCAGCATTTT.

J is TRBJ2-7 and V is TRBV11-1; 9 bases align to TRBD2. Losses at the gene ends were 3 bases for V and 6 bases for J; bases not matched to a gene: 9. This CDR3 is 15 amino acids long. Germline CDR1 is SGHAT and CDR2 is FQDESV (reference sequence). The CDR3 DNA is TGTGCCAGCAGCTTCCAACATAGCGGGAGTAGCGAGCAGTACTTC. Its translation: CASSFQHSGSSEQYF.

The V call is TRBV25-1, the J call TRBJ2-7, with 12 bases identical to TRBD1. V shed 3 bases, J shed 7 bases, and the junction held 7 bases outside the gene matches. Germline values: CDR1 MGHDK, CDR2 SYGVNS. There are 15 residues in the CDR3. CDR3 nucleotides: TGTGCCAGCAGTGATGCGGGACAGGGGGCGCGAGAGCAGTACTTC. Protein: CASSDAGQGAREQYF.

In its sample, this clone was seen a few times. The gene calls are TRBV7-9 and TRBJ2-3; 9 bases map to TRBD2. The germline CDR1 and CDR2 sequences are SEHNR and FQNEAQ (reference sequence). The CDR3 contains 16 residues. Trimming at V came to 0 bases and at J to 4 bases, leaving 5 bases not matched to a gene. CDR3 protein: CASSLALAGTPDTQYF. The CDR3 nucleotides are TGTGCCAGCAGCTTAGCGCTAGCGGGAACCCCAGATACGCAGTATTTT.

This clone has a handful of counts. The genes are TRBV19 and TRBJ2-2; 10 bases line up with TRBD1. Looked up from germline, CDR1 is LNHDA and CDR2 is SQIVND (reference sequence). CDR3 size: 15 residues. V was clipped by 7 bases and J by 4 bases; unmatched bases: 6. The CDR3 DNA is TGTGCCAGTACCTTGACAGGGGGCAGCACCGGGGAGCTGTTTTTT. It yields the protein CASTLTGGSTGELFF. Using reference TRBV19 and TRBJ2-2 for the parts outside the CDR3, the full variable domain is DGGITQSPKYLFRKEGQNVTLSCEQNLNHDAMYWYRQDPGQGLRLIYYSQIVNDFQKGDIAEGYSVSREKKESFPLTVTSAQKNPTAFYLCASTLTGGSTGELFFGEGSRLTVL.

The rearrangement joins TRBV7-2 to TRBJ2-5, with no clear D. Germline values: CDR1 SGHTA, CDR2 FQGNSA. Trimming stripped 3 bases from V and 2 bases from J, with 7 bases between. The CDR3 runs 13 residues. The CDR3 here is CASSFATQETQYF. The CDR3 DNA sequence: TGTGCCAGCAGCTTTGCAACACAAGAGACCCAGTACTTC.

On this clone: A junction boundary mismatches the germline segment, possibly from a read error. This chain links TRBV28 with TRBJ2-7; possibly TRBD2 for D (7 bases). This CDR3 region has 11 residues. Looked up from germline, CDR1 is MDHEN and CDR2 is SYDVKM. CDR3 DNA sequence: TGTGCCAGCAGGAGGGGGGGGCCCCCTTTTTTC. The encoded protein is CASRRGGPPFF.

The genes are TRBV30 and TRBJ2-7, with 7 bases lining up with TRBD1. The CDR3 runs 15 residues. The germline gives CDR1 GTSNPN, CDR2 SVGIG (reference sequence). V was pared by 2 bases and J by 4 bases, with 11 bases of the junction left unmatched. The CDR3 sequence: CAWSRPGQAQYEQYF. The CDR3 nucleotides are TGTGCCTGGAGTCGACCCGGACAGGCACAGTACGAGCAGTACTTC.

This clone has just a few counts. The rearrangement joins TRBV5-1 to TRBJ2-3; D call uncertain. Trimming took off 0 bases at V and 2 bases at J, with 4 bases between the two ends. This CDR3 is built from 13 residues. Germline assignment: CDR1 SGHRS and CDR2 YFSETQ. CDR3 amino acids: CASSLDYTDTQYF. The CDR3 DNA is TGCGCCAGCAGCTTGGACTACACAGATACGCAGTATTTT.

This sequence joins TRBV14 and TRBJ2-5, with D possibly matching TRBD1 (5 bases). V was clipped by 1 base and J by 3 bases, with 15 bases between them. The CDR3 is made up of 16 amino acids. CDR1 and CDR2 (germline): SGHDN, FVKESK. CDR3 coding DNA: TGTGCCAGCAGCCAAGGGTGGGGCCGCATTGAAGAGACCCAGTACTTC. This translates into CASSQGWGRIEETQYF.

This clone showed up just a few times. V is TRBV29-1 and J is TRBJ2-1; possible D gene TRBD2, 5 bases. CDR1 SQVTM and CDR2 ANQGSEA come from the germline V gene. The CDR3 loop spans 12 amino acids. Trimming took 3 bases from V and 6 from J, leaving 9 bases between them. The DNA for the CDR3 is TGCAGCGTTGATGCGGGTACCAATGAGCAGTTCTTC. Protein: CSVDAGTNEQFF.

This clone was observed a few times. CDR3 DNA: TGTGCCAGCAGCTTGAGGACAGGGGAAGGGCAGCCCCAGCATTTT. Its protein product is CASSLRTGEGQPQHF. The chain links TRBV7-2 to TRBJ1-5, with 9 bases identical to TRBD1. J lost 7 bases, V lost 3 bases, and 7 bases had no gene match. The length of the CDR3 is 15 residues. The germline V gene encodes CDR1 SGHTA and CDR2 FQGNSA.

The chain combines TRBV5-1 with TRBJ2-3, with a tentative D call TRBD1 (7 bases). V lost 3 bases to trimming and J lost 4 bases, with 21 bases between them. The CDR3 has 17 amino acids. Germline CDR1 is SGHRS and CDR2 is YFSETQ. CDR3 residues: CASSSGEQGTGSDTQYF. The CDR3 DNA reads TGCGCCAGCAGCTCGGGGGAACAGGGGACTGGGTCAGATACGCAGTATTTT.

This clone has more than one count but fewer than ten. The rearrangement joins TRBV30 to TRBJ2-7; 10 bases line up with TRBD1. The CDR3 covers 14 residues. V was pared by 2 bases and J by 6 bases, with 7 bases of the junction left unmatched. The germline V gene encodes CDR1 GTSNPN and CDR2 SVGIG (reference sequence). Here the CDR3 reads CAWSLGQGGSEQYF. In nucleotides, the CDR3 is TGTGCCTGGAGTTTAGGACAGGGGGGGAGCGAGCAGTACTTC.

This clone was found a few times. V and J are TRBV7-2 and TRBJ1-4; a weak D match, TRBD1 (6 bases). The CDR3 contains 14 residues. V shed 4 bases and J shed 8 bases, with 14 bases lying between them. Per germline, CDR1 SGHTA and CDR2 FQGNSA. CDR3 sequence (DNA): TGTGCCAGCAGCTCCCGGTGGGGGCACGAAAAACTGTTTTTT. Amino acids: CASSSRWGHEKLFF.

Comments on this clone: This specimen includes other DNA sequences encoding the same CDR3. CDR3: CASSLAPGTSLQETQYF. The CDR3 DNA is TGTGCCAGCAGCTTAGCTCCGGGGACTAGCCTACAAGAGACCCAGTACTTC. V gene TRBV7-2 combines with J gene TRBJ2-5; 9 positions agree with TRBD2. Germline V gene sequence: CDR1 SGHTA, CDR2 FQGNSA. This CDR3 spans 17 amino acids. V shed 0 bases and J 2 bases; nucleotides not matched to a gene: 7.

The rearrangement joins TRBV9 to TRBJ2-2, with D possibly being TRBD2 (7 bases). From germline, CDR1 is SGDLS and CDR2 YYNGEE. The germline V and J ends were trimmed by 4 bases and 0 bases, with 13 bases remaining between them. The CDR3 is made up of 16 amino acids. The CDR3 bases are TGTGCCAGCAGCCCCCGGGGGGCGGCGAACACCGGGGAGCTGTTTTTT. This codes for CASSPRGAANTGELFF.

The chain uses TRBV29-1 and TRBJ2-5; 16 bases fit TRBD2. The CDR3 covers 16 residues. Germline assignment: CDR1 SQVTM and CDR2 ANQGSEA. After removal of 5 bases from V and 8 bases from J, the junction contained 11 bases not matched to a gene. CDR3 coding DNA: TGCAGCGTTTGGGGACTAGCGGGAGGGCCAGAAGTAACCCAGTACTTC. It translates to CSVWGLAGGPEVTQYF.

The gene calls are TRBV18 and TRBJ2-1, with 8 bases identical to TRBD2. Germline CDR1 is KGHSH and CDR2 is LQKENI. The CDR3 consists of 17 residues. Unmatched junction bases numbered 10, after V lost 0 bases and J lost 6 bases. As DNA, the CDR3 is TGTGCCAGCTCACCACCGGGTCAGCGGGAGAAGCGCAATGAGCAGTTCTTC. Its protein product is CASSPPGQREKRNEQFF.

CDR3 sequence: CASASTGTGRAVYEQYF. The CDR3 DNA sequence: TGTGCCAGCGCCAGTACAGGGACCGGGAGGGCCGTCTACGAGCAGTACTTC. V usage is TRBV19 and J usage is TRBJ2-7; TRBD2 aligns across 8 bases. CDR1 is LNHDA, CDR2 SQIVND, per germline (reference sequence). There are 17 residues in the CDR3. J was trimmed by 3 bases and V by 9 bases; bases with no gene match: 19.